The 30 T cell receptor beta chains below all came from one sample that was sequenced in a study of tumor-infiltrating lymphocytes in primary liver carcinoma. Constant-region priming of around 500 ng total RNA yielded TCR beta cDNA. Three rounds of nested multiplex PCR with slightly modified ARM-PCR produced TCR beta libraries. Two initial PCR rounds of around 9 cycles each paired TRBV1-TRBV30 forward primers with a C-beta reverse primer. TCRdb re-derived calls from the multiplex PCR reads in MiXCR, one entry per CDR3 protein. The sample carries tens of thousands of distinct CDR3 sequences, roughly 70% recorded once. Co-extraction yielded RNA and DNA from approximately 20-30 mg of unsorted bulk tissue. The sequenced material came from liver tumor tissue from sampling region 4. Noted subset: tumor region T4, right-lateral pole. The receptor set was obtained from a man aged 40-49 years with primary liver carcinoma and hepatitis B virus infection.

The V gene is TRBV29-1, the J gene TRBJ1-5; D perhaps matches TRBD2 (6 bases). The J call may not be correct, given that the DNA end is closer to TRBJ2-3. Looked up from germline, CDR1 is SQVTM and CDR2 is ANQGSEA. The CDR3 has 13 amino acids. CDR3: CSAGGEANQPQYF. For the CDR3, the DNA is TGCAGCGCCGGAGGGGAAGCGAATCAGCCCCAGTATTTT.

Details on this clonotype: Because it lacks the conserved phenylalanine or tryptophan at the end, this CDR3 is likely a read error. The V gene is TRBV11-2, the J gene TRBJ2-1, with 9 nucleotides matching TRBD2. The CDR3 contains 16 residues. Germline-derived CDR1 and CDR2 are SGHAT and FQNNGV. The junction had 10 bases not matched to a gene; V was cut back by 3 bases and J by 7 bases. The CDR3, as DNA: TGTGCCAGCAGCTTGGAGCGCCTAGCGGGAATGAATGAGCAGTTCCTC. It yields the protein CASSLERLAGMNEQFL.

This clonotype was counted many times. This chain connects TRBV5-6 to TRBJ2-5, with 11 bases identical to TRBD1. Germline lookup yields CDR1 SGHDT and CDR2 YYEEEE. Losses at the gene ends were 1 base for V and 5 bases for J; bases not matched to a gene: 4. The length of the CDR3 is 15 residues. The CDR3 sequence: CASSLPDRGRETQYF. CDR3 nucleotide sequence: TGTGCCAGCAGCTTGCCGGACAGGGGGCGGGAGACCCAGTACTTC.

The rearrangement links TRBV4-1 to TRBJ1-6, with TRBD1 matching over 9 bases. Germline assignment: CDR1 MGHRA and CDR2 YSYEKL. The length of the CDR3 is 15 residues. The CDR3 DNA reads as TGCGCAAGCCGCCACCTACAGGGGGCGGATTCACCCCTCCACTTT. It translates to CASRHLQGADSPLHF.

This clonotype came up a few times. Just one base apart from a much larger clone, this may be a read error. This chain joins TRBV6-6 and TRBJ2-7, with a tentative D call TRBD2 (6 bases). Looked up from germline, CDR1 is MNHNY and CDR2 is SVGAGI (reference sequence). The V end lost 2 bases, the J end lost 5 bases, and 16 bases lay between the germline ends. This CDR3 region has 15 residues. Here the CDR3 reads CASSYPEEGGDEQYF. DNA for the CDR3: TGTGCCAGCAGTTACCCCGAAGAGGGAGGAGACGAGCAGTACTTC.

With regard to this clonotype: This may stem from a read error, because a much larger clone lies one nucleotide away. The rearrangement links TRBV11-3 to TRBJ1-3; 7 bases match TRBD1. Germline V gives CDR1 SGHNT, CDR2 YENEEA. The CDR3 sequence is 14 residues long. Here the CDR3 DNA reads TGTGTCAGCTTGACAGGGCTATCTGGAAACACCATATATTTT. It is translated as CVSLTGLSGNTIYF.

This clonotype was seen repeatedly, ten times or more. The junction does not match germline at one end; this may be a read error. The chain carries TRBV12-3 or TRBV12-4 and TRBJ1-1, with D unclear. The CDR3 contains 13 residues. The CDR3 bases are TGTGCCAGCAGTTTACGGCAGAACGCTGAAGCTTTCTTT. This gives the protein CASSLRQNAEAFF.

V usage is TRBV12-3 or TRBV12-4 and J usage is TRBJ1-4; the D gene is possibly TRBD1 (5 bases). Trimming left V 3 bases short and J 7 bases short, with 9 bases between. There are 13 residues in the CDR3. The DNA for the CDR3 is TGTGCCAGCAGTTTGGCAGGGTCTGAAAAACTGTTTTTT. It yields the protein CASSLAGSEKLFF.

The chain combines TRBV5-4 with TRBJ2-1; 9 bases agree with TRBD1. CDR1 and CDR2 from the germline V gene are SGHNT and YYREEE (reference sequence). CDR3 size: 16 residues. With V trimmed by 2 bases and J by 1 base, 4 bases remained unmatched. CDR3 bases: TGTGCCAGCAGCTTTAACAGGGGGCTTTCCTACAATGAGCAGTTCTTC. Translated, it gives CASSFNRGLSYNEQFF.

Comment on this clonotype: Relative to the germline gene, one junction end is altered; a read error may explain this. V is TRBV11-2 and J is TRBJ2-2; D may be TRBD2 (6 bases). The CDR3 spans 15 residues. Germline V lookup: CDR1 SGHAT, CDR2 FQNNGV. The chain's CDR3 is CASSFAGPNTGELLF. For the CDR3, the DNA is TGTGCCAGCAGCTTTGCGGGACCGAACACCGGGGAGCTGCTTTTC.

This clonotype has a count of ten or more. This rearrangement joins TRBV7-9 to TRBJ1-2, with 11 bases identical to TRBD1. This CDR3 spans 14 amino acids. CDR1 and CDR2 (germline): SEHNR, FQNEAQ (reference sequence). V trimming: 6 bases; J trimming: 6 bases; junction bases outside the gene matches: 6. CDR3 in amino acids: CASRWDRGFHGYTF. For the CDR3, the DNA is TGTGCCAGCAGATGGGACAGGGGGTTTCATGGCTACACCTTC.

This clonotype was seen more than once but under ten times. The chain links TRBV7-2 to TRBJ2-3; D not resolved. Trimming cost V 4 bases and J 0 bases, with 8 bases left between them. Germline CDR1 and CDR2: SGHTA and FQGNSA. This CDR3 is 14 amino acids long. DNA of the CDR3: TGTGCCAGCAGCTCCGAGACAAGCACAGATACGCAGTATTTT. This gives the protein CASSSETSTDTQYF.

In regard to this clonotype: This clone may be a read error of a much larger clone one base away. The CDR3 here is CASSHRGQGEETLYF. CDR3 DNA: TGCGCCAGCAGCCATCGGGGACAGGGTGAGGAGACCCTGTACTTC. This rearrangement joins TRBV4-3 to TRBJ2-5; 9 nucleotides align to TRBD1. CDR3 size: 15 residues. Per the germline V gene, CDR1 is LGHNA and CDR2 is YSLEER.

Details on this clonotype: Relative to the germline gene, one junction end is altered; a read error may explain this. The chain couples TRBV6-5 to TRBJ2-7; D gene unclear. The CDR3 loop spans 15 amino acids. Germline CDR1 MNHEY, CDR2 SVGAGI. CDR3 bases: TGTGCCAGCAGTTGCAGCCGGGTTGTTACCTACAAGCAGTACTTC. This translates into CASSCSRVVTYKQYF.

The table lists this clonotype with a few counts. V is TRBV5-6 and J is TRBJ1-2, with D unresolved. V was clipped by 3 bases and J by 7 bases, with 10 bases between them. The CDR3 extends over 12 amino acids. Per the germline V gene, CDR1 is SGHDT and CDR2 is YYEEEE. The CDR3 is CASSSGKSGYTF. The CDR3 region has the DNA TGTGCCAGCAGCTCCGGGAAATCTGGCTACACCTTC.

About this clonotype: This clone may be a read error of a much larger clone one base away. The CDR3 DNA follows: TGTGCCGGCAGCCCCGGGACTAGCGGGACCATCCAAGAGACCCAGTACTTC. Residues: CAGSPGTSGTIQETQYF. The V gene is TRBV7-9, the J gene TRBJ2-5, with 13 bases lining up with TRBD2. Germline V gene sequence: CDR1 SEHNR, CDR2 FQNEAQ (reference sequence). This CDR3 is 17 amino acids long.

The rearrangement links TRBV5-6 to TRBJ2-3, with D tentatively TRBD1 (6 bases). The germline V and J ends were trimmed by 8 bases and 12 bases, with 28 bases remaining between them. This CDR3 is 15 amino acids long. Germline assignment: CDR1 SGHDT and CDR2 YYEEEE. The chain's CDR3 is CASSTGQRTSDIQYF. The CDR3 bases are TGTGCCAGTAGCACGGGACAAAGAACGTCAGATATTCAGTATTTT.

The chain is built from TRBV6-5 and TRBJ2-2; possible D gene TRBD1, 6 bases. The germline CDR1 and CDR2 sequences are MNHEY and SVGAGI. The CDR3 sequence is 14 residues long. V lost 9 bases and J lost 15, with 26 bases in between. The CDR3 reads CASKDIRNTGDMFF. CDR3 in DNA: TGTGCCAGTAAGGACATAAGGAACACCGGGGACATGTTTTTT.

Comments on this clonotype: Being one base from a much bigger clone, this may be a read error. The rearrangement uses TRBV7-2 and TRBJ2-4; D possibly uses TRBD1 or TRBD2 (5 bases each). The CDR3 sequence is 14 residues long. In germline, CDR1 is SGHTA, CDR2 FQGNSA. The V end lost 2 bases, the J end lost 6 bases, and 11 bases lay between the germline ends. The CDR3 loop reads CASSLRGEGNIQYF. The CDR3 coding sequence is TGTGCCAGCAGCTTAAGGGGAGAAGGAAACATTCAGTACTTC.

As to this clonotype: One junction end disagrees with the germline gene, perhaps due to a read error. This chain uses TRBV4-2 with TRBJ2-1, with 7 positions matching TRBD2. This CDR3 is 17 amino acids long. The germline CDR1 and CDR2 sequences are LGHNA and YNFKEQ. The CDR3 DNA sequence: TGTGCCAACAGCCAAGAAAAGCGGGTGTGGGGGGGCAATGAGCAGTTCTTC. Protein product: CANSQEKRVWGGNEQFF.

About this clonotype itself: In this CDR3 the conserved last residue, phenylalanine or tryptophan, is missing, so a read error is likely. The chain employs TRBV11-2 and TRBJ2-5; no definite D call. The CDR3 has 13 residues. The V gene's germline CDR1 is SGHAT and CDR2 FQNNGV. Trimming removed 5 bases at V and 3 bases at J, with 10 bases between. CDR3 sequence: CASSIVQEETQYY. The CDR3 bases are TGTGCCAGCAGCATAGTTCAGGAAGAGACCCAGTACTAC.

V gene TRBV11-2 combines with J gene TRBJ2-5; 8 bases match TRBD1. CDR1 is SGHAT and CDR2 is FQNNGV in the germline V gene. The CDR3 sequence is 15 residues long. With 5 bases clipped from V and 8 bases from J, the junction kept 13 bases outside the gene matches. The CDR3: CASSIPTGATDTQYF. In DNA form, the CDR3 reads TGTGCCAGCAGCATACCGACAGGGGCGACAGATACCCAGTACTTC.

The gene calls are TRBV6-6 and TRBJ1-1; D is unclear. The CDR3 loop spans 14 amino acids. CDR1 is MNHNY, CDR2 SVGAGI, per germline (reference sequence). V lost 8 bases to trimming and J lost 5 bases, with 18 bases between them. CDR3 coding DNA: TGTGCCAGCGGGCAGATAGGGTCGAGAACTGAAGCTTTCTTT. Protein product: CASGQIGSRTEAFF.

On this clonotype: The junction differs from germline at one of its ends, possibly a read error. The rearrangement uses TRBV11-2 and TRBJ1-4; D is ambiguous. From germline, CDR1 is SGHAT and CDR2 FQNNGV. The CDR3 is made up of 15 amino acids. CDR3 in amino acids: CARSLDGFADEKLVF. Written as DNA, the CDR3 is TGTGCCAGAAGCTTAGACGGGTTCGCTGATGAAAAACTGGTTTTT.

This clonotype was counted between two and nine times. The rearrangement uses TRBV3-1 and TRBJ2-3, with D unresolved. The length of the CDR3 is 12 residues. The V end lost 1 base, the J end lost 4 bases, and 3 bases lay between the germline ends. Germline lookup yields CDR1 LGHDT and CDR2 YNNKEL (reference sequence). The CDR3 DNA follows: TGTGCCAGCAGCCAAGTTGCAGATACGCAGTATTTT. This codes for CASSQVADTQYF.

This clonotype was counted ten times or more. The chain couples TRBV28 to TRBJ2-1; unclear D gene. Trimming took off 6 bases at V and 8 bases at J, with 11 bases between the two ends. Germline V gives CDR1 MDHEN, CDR2 SYDVKM. The CDR3 is 12 residues long. CDR3 sequence (DNA): TGTGCCAGCAGCCCCCCGTGGTATGAGCAGTTCTTC. Translating gives CASSPPWYEQFF.

The chain carries TRBV6-2 or TRBV6-3 and TRBJ1-5; maybe TRBD1 (5 bases). This CDR3 contains 13 residues. V shed 7 bases and J shed 4 bases, with 11 bases lying between them. Germline V gene lookup returns CDR1 MNHEY and CDR2 SVGEGT. This CDR3 is CASTYGGNQPQHF. The CDR3 DNA reads as TGTGCCAGCACCTACGGGGGGAATCAGCCCCAGCATTTT.

CDR3 sequence (DNA): TGCAGCGTTGCACAAAAACCGACCGGGGAGCTGTTTTTT. It is translated as CSVAQKPTGELFF. The chain is built from TRBV29-1 and TRBJ2-2; D is undetermined. CDR3 length: 13 amino acids. Between the trimmed V and J ends, which lost 4 bases and 5 bases, there was a span of 11 bases. CDR1 and CDR2 from the germline V gene are SQVTM and ANQGSEA.

This clonotype was recorded a few times. The rearrangement links TRBV4-3 to TRBJ2-1, with TRBD2 as a possible D gene (7 bases). The CDR3 is 15 amino acids. V was cut by 4 bases and J by 7 bases, with 17 bases left in between. Germline CDR1 is LGHNA and CDR2 is YSLEER. The CDR3 DNA follows: TGCGCCAGCAGCCCAAGGGGGGGGTCGGTTAATGAGCAGTTCTTC. This translates into CASSPRGGSVNEQFF.

The chain recombines TRBV6-4 with TRBJ2-1, with D possibly TRBD2 on 5 matching bases. The V gene's germline CDR1 is MRHNA and CDR2 SNTAGT. The CDR3 spans 14 residues. Deletions cut 3 bases from V and 8 bases from J, with 14 bases between. CDR3 region: CASSERGSGDEQFF. CDR3 nucleotide sequence: TGTGCCAGCAGTGAACGTGGGAGTGGCGATGAGCAGTTCTTC.